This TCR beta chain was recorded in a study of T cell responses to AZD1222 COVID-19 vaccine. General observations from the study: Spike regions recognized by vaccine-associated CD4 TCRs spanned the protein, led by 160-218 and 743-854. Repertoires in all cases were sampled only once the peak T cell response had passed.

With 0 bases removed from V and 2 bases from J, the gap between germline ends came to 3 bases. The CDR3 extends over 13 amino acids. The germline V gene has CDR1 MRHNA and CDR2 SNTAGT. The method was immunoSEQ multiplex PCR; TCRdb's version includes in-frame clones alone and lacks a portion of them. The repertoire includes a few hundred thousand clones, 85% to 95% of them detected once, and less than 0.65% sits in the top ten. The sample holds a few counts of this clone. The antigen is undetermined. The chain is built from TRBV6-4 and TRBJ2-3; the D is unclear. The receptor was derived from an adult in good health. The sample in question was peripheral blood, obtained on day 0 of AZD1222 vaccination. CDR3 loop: CASSDSTTDTQYF. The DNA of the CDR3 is TGTGCCAGCAGTGACTCGACCACAGATACGCAGTATTTT.